The 29 T cell receptor beta chains listed next were all sequenced from one sample in a study of T cell changes during pregnancy in multiple sclerosis. This table comes from immunoSEQ multiplex PCR, and its TCRdb copy is limited to in-frame clones, with some not included. The sample lists tens of thousands of clones, about 92% seen once, with 5.4% in the top ten. This sample comprised peripheral blood, obtained in the third trimester of pregnancy. Receptor source: a female donor in good health, enrolled as a control in a pregnancy study.

This clone occurred once. The rearrangement uses TRBV7-2 and TRBJ1-2; TRBD1 matches 8 bases. The V segment lost 5 bases and the J segment 7 bases; nucleotides outside the gene matches: 12. The germline V gene encodes CDR1 SGHTA and CDR2 FQGNSA. The CDR3 contains 15 residues. CDR3 DNA sequence: TGTGCCAGCAGCCCACCTGGACAGGGTAGTGGTGGCTACACCTTC. The encoded protein is CASSPPGQGSGGYTF.

The DNA of the CDR3 is TGCGCCAGCAGCCAAGACCTGACTAGCGGGGGGGATGATGAGCAGTTCTTC. Encoded protein: CASSQDLTSGGDDEQFF. The chain carries TRBV4-1 and TRBJ2-1; 14 bases match TRBD2. Per germline, CDR1 MGHRA and CDR2 YSYEKL. This CDR3 has 17 residues. V shed 0 bases and J 8 bases; nucleotides not matched to a gene: 6.

This chain links TRBV5-1 with TRBJ2-2, with D possibly matching TRBD2 (5 bases). In germline, CDR1 is SGHRS, CDR2 YFSETQ. CDR3 length: 14 residues. V lost 4 bases, J lost 4 bases, and 11 bases lay in between. Written as DNA, the CDR3 is TGCGCCAGCAGCCCGGAGGCGGGCACCGGGGAGCTGTTTTTT. Residues: CASSPEAGTGELFF.

CDR3 amino acids: CASSLRKGDPGELFF. For the CDR3, the DNA is TGTGCCAGCTCACTAAGGAAGGGGGACCCCGGGGAGCTGTTTTTT. The chain recombines TRBV18 with TRBJ2-2, with D perhaps TRBD1 (6 bases). CDR3 length equals 15 residues. Deletions cut 4 bases from V and 6 bases from J, with 15 bases between. Germline V CDR1 and CDR2: KGHSH, LQKENI.

The chain uses TRBV5-1 and TRBJ2-1, with TRBD2 identical over 12 bases. This CDR3 has 17 amino acids. Germline CDR1 and CDR2: SGHRS and YFSETQ. Trimming took 4 bases from V and 6 from J; bases not matched to a gene: 11. The CDR3 loop is CASSRWPLAGGPNEQFF. CDR3 sequence (DNA): TGCGCCAGCAGCCGTTGGCCCCTAGCGGGGGGGCCCAATGAGCAGTTCTTC.

The J gene is TRBJ2-2, the V gene TRBV5-1; D is ambiguous. The CDR3 totals 16 residues. CDR1 and CDR2 (germline): SGHRS, YFSETQ. The germline V and J ends were trimmed by 4 bases and 0 bases, with 13 bases remaining between them. The CDR3 region is CASSPRGQTNTGELFF. The CDR3 nucleotides are TGCGCCAGCAGCCCCCGTGGGCAGACGAACACCGGGGAGCTGTTTTTT.

The chain has TRBV5-1 and TRBJ2-3; D remains ambiguous. The CDR3 runs 15 residues. Germline V gene lookup returns CDR1 SGHRS and CDR2 YFSETQ. V lost 3 bases and J 0 bases, leaving 11 bases between the germline ends. The CDR3 here is CASSYSKASTDTQYF. For the CDR3, the DNA is TGCGCCAGCAGCTATTCGAAAGCGAGCACAGATACGCAGTATTTT.

The V call is TRBV19, the J call TRBJ2-2; D is perhaps TRBD1 (6 bases). Deletions cut 7 bases from V and 0 bases from J, with 12 bases between. Germline lookup yields CDR1 LNHDA and CDR2 SQIVND (reference sequence). The length of the CDR3 is 15 residues. The CDR3 nucleotides are TGTGCCAGTATAAGGCAGGGGCCGAACACCGGGGAGCTGTTTTTT. It yields the protein CASIRQGPNTGELFF.

The chain links TRBV27 to TRBJ2-5; the match to TRBD1 covers 8 bases. V lost 5 bases and J lost 4; bases outside the gene matches: 15. This CDR3 region has 17 residues. Germline CDR1 is MNHEY and CDR2 is SMNVEV (reference sequence). The CDR3 region has the DNA TGTGCCAGCAGTCCTAACGACAGGGGACCCGAGGGAGAGACCCAGTACTTC. Encoded protein: CASSPNDRGPEGETQYF.

The chain couples TRBV30 to TRBJ2-7; TRBD2 aligns across 13 bases. Germline V lookup: CDR1 GTSNPN, CDR2 SVGIG (reference sequence). CDR3 length equals 18 residues. With V trimmed by 2 bases and J by 2 bases, 12 bases remained unmatched. The CDR3 protein is CAWSLSGTSGVSTYEQYF. DNA for the CDR3: TGTGCCTGGAGTCTCTCCGGGACTAGCGGGGTAAGCACCTACGAGCAGTACTTC.

CDR3 bases: TGTGCCAGCAGTAACACAGGGCCCCCCTCCCAGCCCCAGCATTTT. It specifies CASSNTGPPSQPQHF. V usage is TRBV27 and J usage is TRBJ1-5, with D maybe TRBD1 (6 bases). The CDR3 consists of 15 residues. V was shortened by 5 bases and J by 7 bases, with 18 bases between the two germline ends. The germline CDR1 and CDR2 sequences are MNHEY and SMNVEV (reference sequence).

This chain joins TRBV9 and TRBJ2-7; 7 positions match TRBD1. CDR3 length: 12 amino acids. V trimming: 3 bases; J trimming: 8 bases; junction bases outside the gene matches: 5. The germline V gene encodes CDR1 SGDLS and CDR2 YYNGEE. Here the CDR3 reads CASSAGTEQQYF. CDR3 DNA: TGTGCCAGCAGCGCTGGGACAGAACAGCAGTACTTC.

On this clone itself: Germline is not matched at one junction end, which may reflect a read error. The genes are TRBV2 and TRBJ1-1; possible D gene TRBD1, 6 bases. Germline CDR1 reads SNHLY; CDR2 reads FYNNEI. CDR3 length equals 15 residues. The CDR3 is CASSLSTGRNAEAFF. The CDR3 DNA reads as TGTGCCAGCAGTCTTTCGACAGGTCGGAACGCTGAAGCTTTCTTT.

This clone came up a few times. The chain combines TRBV4-1 with TRBJ2-1, with 9 positions matching TRBD2. CDR1 MGHRA and CDR2 YSYEKL come from the germline V gene. Trimming removed 3 bases from V and 4 bases from J; junction bases left unmatched: 7. There are 16 residues in the CDR3. CDR3 sequence: CASSHPLAGRYNEQFF. As DNA, the CDR3 is TGCGCCAGCAGCCATCCGCTAGCGGGGCGGTACAATGAGCAGTTCTTC.

The chain employs TRBV11-3 and TRBJ2-1; TRBD1 matches at 8 bases. CDR1 and CDR2 from the germline V gene are SGHNT and YENEEA. The V segment lost 3 bases and the J segment 2 bases; nucleotides outside the gene matches: 3. CDR3 length: 15 residues. CDR3 loop: CASSFRTGPYNEQFF. As DNA, the CDR3 is TGTGCCAGCAGCTTCAGGACAGGGCCCTACAATGAGCAGTTCTTC.

The chain is built from TRBV6-4 and TRBJ2-1; TRBD2 aligns across 13 bases. The CDR3 extends over 13 amino acids. V shed 5 bases, J shed 10 bases, and the junction held 2 bases outside the gene matches. In germline, CDR1 is MRHNA, CDR2 SNTAGT. The CDR3 region has the DNA TGTGCCAGCAGTCCGGGACTAGCGGGAGAGCAGTTCTTC. Its protein is CASSPGLAGEQFF.

This clone appeared a single time. The chain recombines TRBV9 with TRBJ2-1; 15 bases line up with TRBD2. This CDR3 has 15 residues. V lost 6 bases to trimming and J lost 7 bases; unmatched junction nucleotides: 5. From germline, CDR1 is SGDLS and CDR2 YYNGEE. CDR3 region: CASTLGLAGGNEQFF. The CDR3 region has the DNA TGTGCCAGCACCCTCGGACTAGCGGGAGGGAATGAGCAGTTCTTC. Full variable domain (remainder filled in from reference TRBV9 and TRBJ2-1): DSGVTQTPKHLITATGQRVTLRCSPRSGDLSVYWYQQSLDQGLQFLIQYYNGEERAKGNILERFSAQQFPDLHSELNLSSLELGDSALYFCASTLGLAGGNEQFFGPGTRLTVL.

In DNA, the CDR3 is TGTGCCAGCAGCTTAGAGGGGGCGAGCTCAGATACGCAGTATTTT. Protein: CASSLEGASSDTQYF. The rearrangement uses TRBV7-2 and TRBJ2-3, with 7 bases lining up with TRBD1. Germline V lookup: CDR1 SGHTA, CDR2 FQGNSA. The CDR3 is made up of 15 amino acids. V lost 1 base to trimming and J lost 4 bases; unmatched junction nucleotides: 5.

The chain couples TRBV23-1 to TRBJ1-1; TRBD1 matches 7 bases. TRBV23-1 belongs to the ORF category, with a function that is uncertain. Trimming removed 7 bases from V and 0 bases from J; junction bases left unmatched: 5. CDR3 length: 14 amino acids. The CDR3 is CASKGQYLNTEAFF. CDR3 nucleotide sequence: TGCGCCAGCAAGGGACAGTATCTGAACACTGAAGCTTTCTTT.

The chain is built from TRBV14 and TRBJ2-7, with 7 bases matching TRBD2. The CDR3 has 14 amino acids. Looked up from germline, CDR1 is SGHDN and CDR2 is FVKESK. V lost 4 bases to trimming and J lost 3 bases; unmatched junction nucleotides: 6. The CDR3 loop is CASSPLGGDYEQYF. In DNA, the CDR3 is TGTGCCAGCAGCCCGCTGGGGGGGGACTACGAGCAGTACTTC.

The chain employs TRBV7-9 and TRBJ2-5, with 9 bases matching TRBD1. The CDR3 spans 17 residues. Germline V gene data show CDR1 as SEHNR and CDR2 as FQNEAQ (reference sequence). Trimming removed 2 bases from V and 5 bases from J; junction bases left unmatched: 12. CDR3 sequence: CASSLPTPGQGGETQYF. CDR3 nucleotides: TGTGCCAGCAGCTTACCCACCCCGGGACAGGGAGGGGAGACCCAGTACTTC. The full variable domain, with the rest looked up from reference TRBV7-9 and TRBJ2-5, is DTGVSQNPRHKITKRGQNVTFRCDPISEHNRLYWYRQTLGQGPEFLTYFQNEAQLEKSRLLSDRFSAERPKGSFSTLEIQRTEQGDSAMYLCASSLPTPGQGGETQYFGPGTRLLVL.

This chain joins TRBV11-2 and TRBJ1-6; 7 nucleotides align to TRBD1. Germline CDR1 is SGHAT and CDR2 is FQNNGV. After removal of 5 bases from V and 5 bases from J, the junction contained 9 bases not matched to a gene. The CDR3 spans 16 residues. CDR3 in DNA: TGTGCCAGCAGCCGACAGGGTATCCATGATAATTCACCCCTCCACTTT. It specifies CASSRQGIHDNSPLHF. Combining the CDR3 with reference TRBV11-2 and TRBJ1-6 gives the whole variable domain EAGVAQSPRYKIIEKRQSVAFWCNPISGHATLYWYQQILGQGPKLLIQFQNNGVVDDSQLPKDRFSAERLKGVDSTLKIQPAKLEDSAVYLCASSRQGIHDNSPLHFGNGTRLTVT.

This chain's CDR3 is CASSFLDRDNTEAFF. The CDR3 DNA follows: TGTGCCAGCAGTTTCCTCGATCGAGATAACACTGAAGCTTTCTTT. The genes are TRBV28 and TRBJ1-1; D is unresolved. Germline V gene lookup returns CDR1 MDHEN and CDR2 SYDVKM. This CDR3 has 15 amino acids. V lost 3 bases and J 2 bases, leaving 13 bases between the germline ends.

The chain's CDR3 is CASRPLPGGSQSYGYTF. CDR3 DNA: TGCGCCAGCAGGCCCCTTCCCGGCGGGAGTCAGAGCTATGGCTACACCTTC. The rearrangement links TRBV5-1 to TRBJ1-2; D not resolved. Germline CDR1 SGHRS, CDR2 YFSETQ. The CDR3 is 17 amino acids. V dropped 5 bases and J dropped 4 bases, with 24 bases sitting between them.

This clone was seen a single time. The gene calls are TRBV28 and TRBJ1-5, with D hard to call. CDR1 MDHEN and CDR2 SYDVKM come from the germline V gene. The ends were cut back, 4 bases at V and 0 bases at J, with 10 bases in the middle. CDR3 length: 15 amino acids. CDR3 in DNA: TGTGCCAGCAGTTGGCGGAAAAGTAGCAATCAGCCCCAGCATTTT. Encoded protein: CASSWRKSSNQPQHF.

The rearrangement links TRBV7-9 to TRBJ2-1; no firm D call. V lost 1 base and J 1 base, leaving 5 bases between the germline ends. CDR3 length equals 14 residues. Germline assignment: CDR1 SEHNR and CDR2 FQNEAQ (reference sequence). In nucleotides, the CDR3 is TGTGCCAGCAGCTTAGACGCGTCCTACAATGAGCAGTTCTTC. It is translated as CASSLDASYNEQFF. The full variable domain, with the rest looked up from reference TRBV7-9 and TRBJ2-1, is DTGVSQNPRHKITKRGQNVTFRCDPISEHNRLYWYRQTLGQGPEFLTYFQNEAQLEKSRLLSDRFSAERPKGSFSTLEIQRTEQGDSAMYLCASSLDASYNEQFFGPGTRLTVL.

The rearrangement links TRBV5-1 to TRBJ2-2; 11 positions agree with TRBD2. The length of the CDR3 is 17 residues. The J segment lost 5 bases and the V segment lost 1 base, leaving 7 bases of the junction unmatched. The germline V gene encodes CDR1 SGHRS and CDR2 YFSETQ. The DNA of the CDR3 is TGCGCCAGCAGCTTGTTTACTAGCGGGAGAGGGACCGGGGAGCTGTTTTTT. As protein: CASSLFTSGRGTGELFF.

This sequence joins TRBV10-3 and TRBJ2-2; perhaps TRBD2 as D (6 bases). The CDR3 extends over 20 amino acids. V gave up 7 bases and J gave up 3 bases, with 30 bases separating them. CDR1 and CDR2 (germline): ENHRY, SYGVKD. CDR3 sequence reads: CAITPHRGGDSRVYTGELFF. The CDR3 bases are TGTGCCATCACCCCCCATCGAGGAGGGGACTCACGAGTTTACACCGGGGAGCTGTTTTTT.

The DNA of the CDR3 is TGTGCCAGCAGCTCCAGGGATACGCAGTATTTT. Translating gives CASSSRDTQYF. The chain uses TRBV7-8 and TRBJ2-3; D is unclear. V was pared by 4 bases and J by 6 bases, with 5 bases between. Per germline, CDR1 SGHVS and CDR2 FQNEAQ. This CDR3 region has 11 residues.